The 8 T cell receptor beta chains below come from one sample, sequenced in a study of blood T cell repertoires in COVID-19. Generated by immunoSEQ multiplex PCR, the TCRdb table keeps only in-frame clones and is missing some. The top ten hold 0.65% to 1% of the sample, which has roughly 460,000 clones, about 90% seen once. The material sequenced was peripheral blood. The receptors originated from a man aged 18 to 30 with COVID-19, enrolled during active disease.

V usage is TRBV12-3 or TRBV12-4 and J usage is TRBJ2-2; 7 positions match TRBD1. This CDR3 is 13 amino acids long. After removal of 6 bases from V and 7 bases from J, the junction contained 5 bases not matched to a gene. This CDR3 is CASRGQFDGELFF. CDR3 coding DNA: TGTGCCAGCAGGGGACAGTTCGACGGGGAGCTGTTTTTT.

The rearrangement uses TRBV19 and TRBJ2-1; 9 bases are shared with TRBD2. CDR1 and CDR2 from the germline V gene are LNHDA and SQIVND (reference sequence). The J segment lost 4 bases and the V segment lost 5 bases, leaving 9 bases of the junction unmatched. The CDR3 consists of 16 residues. Here the CDR3 reads CASSSEAGGMYNEQFF. DNA for the CDR3: TGTGCCAGTAGTTCCGAAGCGGGGGGCATGTACAATGAGCAGTTCTTC.

The count of this clone is one. The CDR3 DNA reads TGCAGCGTTGTCAGCGGGGGGACCTACGAGCAGTACTTC. Translating it yields CSVVSGGTYEQYF. The chain employs TRBV29-1 and TRBJ2-7, with 9 bases lining up with TRBD2. This CDR3 has 13 residues. Germline values: CDR1 SQVTM, CDR2 ANQGSEA. The junction had 3 bases not matched to a gene; V was cut back by 4 bases and J by 2 bases.

This clone was observed a few times. The rearrangement uses TRBV4-1 and TRBJ1-2, with 10 bases identical to TRBD1. J lost 4 bases, V lost 2 bases, and 10 bases had no gene match. In germline, CDR1 is MGHRA, CDR2 YSYEKL. There are 17 residues in the CDR3. CDR3 amino acids: CASSQPRGDRGGYGYTF. For the CDR3, the DNA is TGCGCCAGCAGCCAACCCCGAGGGGACAGGGGTGGCTATGGCTACACCTTC.

With respect to this clone: Other DNA variants within this sample encode the same CDR3. The chain employs TRBV12-3 or TRBV12-4 and TRBJ2-5, with TRBD1 as a possible D gene (6 bases). Trimming shortened V by 2 bases and J by 5 bases, and 9 bases separated the two germline ends. The CDR3 loop spans 13 amino acids. Here the CDR3 DNA reads TGTGCCAGCAGTTTATCCCAGGGGGAGACCCAGTACTTC. Its translation is CASSLSQGETQYF.

V usage is TRBV24-1 and J usage is TRBJ2-1; 10 bases are a match to TRBD1. Germline-derived CDR1 and CDR2 are KGHDR and SFDVKD. Losses at the gene ends were 4 bases for V and 8 bases for J; bases not matched to a gene: 10. The CDR3 length is 16 residues. The CDR3 spells CATSDPGQGFGDEQFF. As DNA, the CDR3 is TGTGCCACCAGTGACCCGGGACAGGGGTTTGGGGATGAGCAGTTCTTC.

The gene calls are TRBV5-3 and TRBJ2-3; 7 bases align to TRBD2. TRBV5-3 is assigned to the ORF class and has an uncertain function. V dropped 4 bases and J dropped 3; count of bases not matched to a gene: 8. The CDR3 loop spans 15 amino acids. This CDR3 reads CARSGWTRLTDTQYF. Written as DNA, the CDR3 is TGTGCCAGAAGCGGCTGGACTAGATTAACAGATACGCAGTATTTT.

The CDR3 DNA sequence: TGTGCCACCAGTGATGCGGGACCCCTCACCGGGGAGCTGTTTTTT. This gives the protein CATSDAGPLTGELFF. The chain uses TRBV24-1 and TRBJ2-2, with D perhaps matching TRBD2 (6 bases). The CDR3 runs to 15 residues. The germline V gene encodes CDR1 KGHDR and CDR2 SFDVKD. The V gene lost 3 bases and the J gene lost 4 bases, with 11 bases spanning the gap.